The T cell receptor beta chain under discussion was sequenced for a study of Graves' ophthalmopathy and Graves' hyperthyroidism. General observations from the study: Thyroid clonotypes that were expanded above 0.001 frequency mostly also appeared in blood.

Transcripts of RNA were the source for amplifying TCR beta CDR3 regions. HTBI primers were employed in first-round RT-PCR, then a second-round multiplex PCR followed. TCRdb re-called the multiplex PCR reads through MiXCR, storing one row per CDR3 protein. Among about 700,000 distinct CDR3 sequences listed, roughly 40% were seen once. CDR3 size: 13 residues. V lost 1 base and J lost 11; bases outside the gene matches: 6. Germline V lookup: CDR1 MGHRA, CDR2 YSYEKL. A note on this clonotype: Its antigen is unknown.

The chain couples TRBV4-1 to TRBJ1-1; 8 positions match TRBD1. This receptor was identified in an adult man with Graves' ophthalmopathy. Sequenced input: peripheral blood. The chain's CDR3 is CASSQGTGSFAFF. The CDR3 region has the DNA TGCGCCAGCAGCCAAGGGACAGGGTCTTTCGCTTTCTTT.